What follows are 25 T cell receptor beta chains derived from one specimen sequenced in a study of PD-1 blockade in classical Hodgkin lymphoma. The method was immunoSEQ multiplex PCR; TCRdb's version includes in-frame clones alone and lacks a portion of them. In the table there are fewer than 20,000 clones, 92% of which are singletons. Time point noted: newly diagnosed, previously untreated cHL patient sample. With magnetic negative selection, CD4+ T cells were purified from PBMCs that had been thawed. Sequencing was done on a sample of CD4+ T cells from blood. The receptors originated from a human donor with classical Hodgkin lymphoma.

The CDR3 DNA sequence: TGCGCCAGCAGCTCGGAGGGGTGGAACACTGAAGCTTTCTTT. This sequence encodes CASSSEGWNTEAFF. The V call is TRBV5-1, the J call TRBJ1-1; maybe TRBD1 (5 bases). The length of the CDR3 is 14 residues. The germline V gene has CDR1 SGHRS and CDR2 YFSETQ. V gave up 3 bases and J gave up 1 base, with 10 bases separating them.

The chain carries TRBV18 and TRBJ1-4; D unclear. The CDR3 has 15 residues. Trimming took 4 bases from V and 0 from J, leaving 9 bases between them. CDR1 KGHSH and CDR2 LQKENI come from the germline V gene. For the CDR3, the DNA is TGTGCCAGCTCACAACAACAGTCAACTAATGAAAAACTGTTTTTT. Translating it yields CASSQQQSTNEKLFF.

V usage is TRBV7-9 and J usage is TRBJ2-7, with D perhaps assigned TRBD1 or TRBD2 (5 bases each). This CDR3 is built from 16 residues. From germline, CDR1 is SEHNR and CDR2 FQNEAQ (reference sequence). Between the trimmed V and J ends, which lost 3 bases and 4 bases, there was a span of 19 bases. The DNA of the CDR3 is TGTGCCAGCAGCTTGAATGTATGGGGACGGGGATACGAGCAGTACTTC. Amino acid sequence: CASSLNVWGRGYEQYF.

The chain has TRBV28 and TRBJ1-4; D gene ambiguous. Looked up from germline, CDR1 is MDHEN and CDR2 is SYDVKM. The CDR3 has 13 residues. The V gene lost 5 bases and the J gene lost 8 bases, with 12 bases spanning the gap. The CDR3 nucleotides read TGTGCCAGCAGTATTTATACTTCGGAAAAACTGTTTTTT. It codes for CASSIYTSEKLFF.

The chain recombines TRBV5-4 with TRBJ2-1, with 7 bases matching TRBD1. V trimming: 0 bases; J trimming: 0 bases; junction bases outside the gene matches: 0. The CDR3 extends over 15 amino acids. From germline, CDR1 is SGHNT and CDR2 YYREEE (reference sequence). The CDR3 sequence: CASSLGQGSYNEQFF. CDR3 in DNA: TGTGCCAGCAGCTTGGGACAGGGCTCCTACAATGAGCAGTTCTTC.

The CDR3 region is CASSRDSNYGYTF. The CDR3 DNA is TGTGCCAGCAGCCGGGACAGTAACTATGGCTACACCTTC. The J gene is TRBJ1-2, the V gene TRBV9; 7 nucleotides line up with TRBD1. The CDR3 has 13 residues. V lost 4 bases to trimming and J lost 1 base; unmatched junction nucleotides: 1. In germline, CDR1 is SGDLS, CDR2 YYNGEE. The complete variable domain, with remaining parts taken from reference TRBV9 and TRBJ1-2, reads DSGVTQTPKHLITATGQRVTLRCSPRSGDLSVYWYQQSLDQGLQFLIQYYNGEERAKGNILERFSAQQFPDLHSELNLSSLELGDSALYFCASSRDSNYGYTFGSGTRLTVV.

V gene TRBV4-1 combines with J gene TRBJ2-1, with 9 bases lining up with TRBD2. Looked up from germline, CDR1 is MGHRA and CDR2 is YSYEKL. The CDR3 runs to 15 residues. V lost 6 bases, J lost 0 bases, and 3 bases stayed unmatched. The CDR3 region is CASSLSGSSYNEQFF. CDR3 DNA sequence: TGCGCCAGCAGTCTTAGCGGGAGCTCCTACAATGAGCAGTTCTTC.

This chain uses TRBV5-5 with TRBJ2-5; D is perhaps TRBD1 (6 bases). The CDR3 has 16 residues. In germline, CDR1 is SGHKS, CDR2 YYEKEE (reference sequence). V dropped 1 base and J dropped 4 bases, with 17 bases sitting between them. The CDR3 region is CASSLSWQGLGETQYF. The CDR3 DNA reads TGTGCCAGCAGCTTGTCGTGGCAGGGGTTAGGAGAGACCCAGTACTTC.

V is TRBV7-9 and J is TRBJ1-3; D gene uncertain. The CDR3 loop spans 12 amino acids. Germline assignment: CDR1 SEHNR and CDR2 FQNEAQ (reference sequence). V was shortened by 3 bases and J by 0 bases, with 0 bases between the two germline ends. The CDR3 region has the DNA TGTGCCAGCAGCTTCTCTGGAAACACCATATATTTT. It yields the protein CASSFSGNTIYF.

This clone was counted a single time. V is TRBV5-1 and J is TRBJ2-1, with TRBD2 as a possible D gene (6 bases). Germline CDR1 and CDR2: SGHRS and YFSETQ. Trimming removed 3 bases from V and 4 bases from J, with 14 bases in between. This CDR3 is 15 amino acids long. This CDR3 reads CASSSGGTLYNEQFF. CDR3 nucleotides: TGCGCCAGCAGCTCCGGCGGGACGTTATACAATGAGCAGTTCTTC.

Concerning this clone itself: An end of the junction differs from the germline gene, which may be a read error. The V gene is TRBV19, the J gene TRBJ1-2, with 7 bases aligning to TRBD1. There are 12 residues in the CDR3. Looked up from germline, CDR1 is LNHDA and CDR2 is SQIVND (reference sequence). CDR3 sequence reads: CASRIGQAGYTF. The CDR3 DNA is TGTGCCAGTAGGATAGGACAGGCTGGCTACACCTTC.

The chain links TRBV6-1 to TRBJ1-2; a weak D match, TRBD1 (6 bases). CDR1 and CDR2 (germline): MNHNS, SASEGT. The CDR3 consists of 15 residues. V dropped 2 bases and J dropped 10 bases, with 20 bases sitting between them. As DNA, the CDR3 is TGTGCCAGCAGTGAATGGGGGGGGGCGACAGTTCCCTACACCTTC. It yields the protein CASSEWGGATVPYTF.

V and J are TRBV6-5 and TRBJ1-1; a weak D match, TRBD1 (5 bases). CDR3 size: 11 residues. CDR1 is MNHEY, CDR2 SVGAGI, per germline. V was trimmed by 10 bases and J by 11 bases, leaving 17 bases between them. The CDR3 loop is CATYRGVGAFF. Written as DNA, the CDR3 is TGTGCCACCTATAGAGGGGTGGGGGCTTTCTTT.

The sample holds one count of this clone. The chain combines TRBV12-5 with TRBJ2-2; D gene uncertain. CDR3 length: 16 amino acids. Germline V gives CDR1 LGHNT, CDR2 FRNRAP. V lost 2 bases to trimming and J lost 0 bases, with 10 bases between them. In nucleotides, the CDR3 is TGTGCTAGTGGTTTGACAGTCTTCGCGAACACCGGGGAGCTGTTTTTT. This translates into CASGLTVFANTGELFF. Filled out from reference TRBV12-5 and TRBJ2-2, the complete variable domain reads DARVTQTPRHKVTEMGQEVTMRCQPILGHNTVFWYRQTMMQGLELLAYFRNRAPLDDSGMPKDRFSAEMPDATLATLKIQPSEPRDSAVYFCASGLTVFANTGELFFGEGSRLTVL.

The chain joins TRBV11-2 to TRBJ1-1, with D tentatively TRBD1 (5 bases). Trimming cost V 2 bases and J 1 base, with 11 bases left between them. In germline, CDR1 is SGHAT, CDR2 FQNNGV. The CDR3 runs to 15 residues. CDR3 residues: CASSLSLRGNTEAFF. The CDR3 DNA follows: TGTGCCAGCAGCTTAAGTTTAAGGGGGAACACTGAAGCTTTCTTT.

The count of this clone is one. The chain couples TRBV30 to TRBJ2-7, with 8 bases aligning to TRBD1. The CDR3 loop spans 13 amino acids. V gave up 1 base and J gave up 7 bases; unmatched junction bases: 6. Germline CDR1 is GTSNPN and CDR2 is SVGIG (reference sequence). Here the CDR3 reads CAWSGQGAGEQYF. CDR3 coding DNA: TGTGCCTGGAGTGGGCAGGGGGCAGGGGAGCAGTACTTC.

This rearrangement joins TRBV5-1 to TRBJ1-1; D gene unclear. CDR1 and CDR2 (germline): SGHRS, YFSETQ. CDR3 length: 13 residues. V lost 2 bases and J lost 3, with 8 bases in between. The CDR3 is CASSFTMDTEAFF. The DNA for the CDR3 is TGCGCCAGCAGCTTTACTATGGACACTGAAGCTTTCTTT.

The chain is built from TRBV4-1 and TRBJ1-3; tentative D call: TRBD1 (5 bases). V was cut by 4 bases and J by 0 bases, with 10 bases left in between. This CDR3 is 15 amino acids long. The germline gives CDR1 MGHRA, CDR2 YSYEKL. Here the CDR3 reads CASSPFRGSGNTIYF. Here the CDR3 DNA reads TGCGCCAGCAGCCCTTTTAGGGGCTCTGGAAACACCATATATTTT.

V gene TRBV19 combines with J gene TRBJ1-2; 8 nucleotides line up with TRBD1. From germline, CDR1 is LNHDA and CDR2 SQIVND (reference sequence). CDR3 length: 15 amino acids. With V trimmed by 5 bases and J by 2 bases, 7 bases remained unmatched. CDR3 region: CASSFTGGRNYGYTF. The CDR3 region has the DNA TGTGCCAGTAGTTTTACAGGGGGAAGGAACTATGGCTACACCTTC. The full variable domain, in which reference TRBV19 and TRBJ1-2 provide the parts outside the CDR3, is DGGITQSPKYLFRKEGQNVTLSCEQNLNHDAMYWYRQDPGQGLRLIYYSQIVNDFQKGDIAEGYSVSREKKESFPLTVTSAQKNPTAFYLCASSFTGGRNYGYTFGSGTRLTVV.

In this sample, this clone turned up once. The V and J genes are TRBV10-3 and TRBJ1-2; 9 bases line up with TRBD1. This CDR3 contains 14 residues. The germline V gene encodes CDR1 ENHRY and CDR2 SYGVKD. With V trimmed by 8 bases and J by 3 bases, 7 bases remained unmatched. Here the CDR3 DNA reads TGTGCCATCGGGGGGACAGGGCGAGACTATGGCTACACCTTC. Its translation is CAIGGTGRDYGYTF.

This clone was seen only once. V gene TRBV27 combines with J gene TRBJ1-5; possible D gene TRBD1, 6 bases. V dropped 7 bases and J dropped 4 bases, with 8 bases sitting between them. The CDR3 runs 12 residues. The germline gives CDR1 MNHEY, CDR2 SMNVEV (reference sequence). The CDR3 loop is CASTTGNQPQHF. In nucleotides, the CDR3 is TGTGCCAGCACGACAGGTAATCAGCCCCAGCATTTT.

This chain uses TRBV7-6 with TRBJ2-2, with D unclear. Trimming took off 4 bases at V and 6 bases at J, with 6 bases between the two ends. The CDR3 has 12 residues. The germline gives CDR1 SGHVS, CDR2 FNYEAQ. CDR3 sequence reads: CASSSRPGELFF. CDR3 nucleotide sequence: TGTGCCAGCAGCTCGAGGCCCGGGGAGCTGTTTTTT.

V and J are TRBV18 and TRBJ2-7; 7 bases are shared with TRBD2. The ends lost 6 bases at V and 5 bases at J; junction bases unmatched: 13. There are 15 residues in the CDR3. CDR1 KGHSH and CDR2 LQKENI come from the germline V gene. CDR3 nucleotides: TGTGCCAGCTCGCGCCGGACGGGAGGAGGGGACGAGCAGTACTTC. This codes for CASSRRTGGGDEQYF.

CDR3 nucleotides: TGTGCCATCAGAGCTGGACTAGCGGGAGGTCAGGAGACCCAGTACTTC. This sequence encodes CAIRAGLAGGQETQYF. The V and J genes are TRBV10-3 and TRBJ2-5, with 14 bases identical to TRBD2. Germline V lookup: CDR1 ENHRY, CDR2 SYGVKD. The CDR3 length is 16 residues. The J segment lost 5 bases and the V segment lost 6 bases, leaving 8 bases of the junction unmatched.

This sequence joins TRBV2 and TRBJ1-1, with D possibly TRBD1 on 5 matching bases. The germline V gene encodes CDR1 SNHLY and CDR2 FYNNEI. Trimming took off 8 bases at V and 6 bases at J, with 16 bases between the two ends. The CDR3 has 13 amino acids. DNA for the CDR3: TGTGCCAGCGTCAGGGAAGGAGATCCTGAAGCTTTCTTT. This gives the protein CASVREGDPEAFF.